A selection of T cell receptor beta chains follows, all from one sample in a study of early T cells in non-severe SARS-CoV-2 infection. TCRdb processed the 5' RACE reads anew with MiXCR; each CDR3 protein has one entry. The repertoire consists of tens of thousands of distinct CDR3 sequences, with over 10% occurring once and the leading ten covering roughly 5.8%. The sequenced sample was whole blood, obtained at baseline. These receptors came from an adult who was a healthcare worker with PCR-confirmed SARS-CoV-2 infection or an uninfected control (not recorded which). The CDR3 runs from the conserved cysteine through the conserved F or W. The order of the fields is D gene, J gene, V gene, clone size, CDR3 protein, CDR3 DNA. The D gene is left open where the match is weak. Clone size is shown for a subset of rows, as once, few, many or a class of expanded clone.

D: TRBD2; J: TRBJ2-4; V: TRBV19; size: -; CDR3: CASSPRGSGVTNIQYF; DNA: TGTGCCAGTAGTCCCCGGGGTAGCGGGGTAACTAACATTCAGTACTTC
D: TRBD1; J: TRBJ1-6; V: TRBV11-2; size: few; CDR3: CASSFGTENSPLHF; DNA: TGTGCCAGCAGCTTCGGGACAGAGAATTCACCCCTCCACTTT
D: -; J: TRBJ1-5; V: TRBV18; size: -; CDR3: CASSPPGRASNQPQHF; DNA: TGTGCCAGCTCACCACCAGGCAGGGCAAGCAATCAGCCCCAGCATTTT
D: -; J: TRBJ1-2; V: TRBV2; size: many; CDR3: CASIPEGGYGYTF; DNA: TGTGCCAGCATCCCCGAGGGGGGCTATGGCTACACCTTC
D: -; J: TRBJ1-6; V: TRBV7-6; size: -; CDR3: CASSFVPRSSSYNSPLHF; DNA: TGTGCCAGCAGCTTTGTTCCGCGATCGAGCTCCTATAATTCACCCCTCCACTTT
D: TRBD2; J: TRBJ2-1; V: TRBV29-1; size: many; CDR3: CSVVLAGFYNEQFF; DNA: TGCAGCGTTGTCCTAGCGGGATTCTACAATGAGCAGTTCTTC
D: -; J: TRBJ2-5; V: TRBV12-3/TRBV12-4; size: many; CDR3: CASILHFGPAYF; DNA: TGTGCCAGCATCCTCCACTTCGGCCCGGCATACTTC
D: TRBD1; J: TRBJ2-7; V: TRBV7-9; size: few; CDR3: CASSPADRAYEQYF; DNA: TGTGCCAGCAGCCCGGCGGACAGGGCCTACGAGCAGTACTTC
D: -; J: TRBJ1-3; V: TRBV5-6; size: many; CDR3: CASSYTGTPRTGNTIYF; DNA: TGTGCCAGCAGCTACACCGGGACCCCAAGGACTGGAAACACCATATATTTT
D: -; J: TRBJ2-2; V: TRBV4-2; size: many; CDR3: CASSQEFADTGELFF; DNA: TGTGCCAGCAGCCAAGAATTCGCCGACACCGGGGAGCTGTTTTTT